Listed below are T cell receptor beta chains from one sample, sequenced in a study of blood T cell repertoires in COVID-19. Sequencing was performed with immunoSEQ multiplex PCR; in TCRdb, only in-frame clones are kept and a portion is missing. The sample consists of about 240,000 clones, approximately 83% of them appearing once. What was sequenced was peripheral blood. The receptors come from a woman aged 25-40 years who had recovered from COVID-19. The CDR3 runs from the conserved cysteine through the conserved F or W. D genes are given only for firm matches. Rows may omit the clone size; those that give it use once, few, many or a size class.

V gene: TRBV2
clone size: NA
J gene: TRBJ2-2
D gene: NA
CDR3 DNA: TGTGCCAGCAAAGACAGGACGAACACCGGGGAGCTGTTTTTT
CDR3 protein: CASKDRTNTGELFF

V gene: TRBV27
clone size: once
J gene: TRBJ2-5
D gene: TRBD2
CDR3 DNA: TGTGCCAGCAGTTTACGGGGGGGCGATGAGACCCAGTACTTC
CDR3 protein: CASSLRGGDETQYF

V gene: TRBV13
clone size: NA
J gene: TRBJ2-7
D gene: TRBD1
CDR3 DNA: TGTGCCAGCAGCCACCGCGGGACAGGCTACGAGCAGTACTTC
CDR3 protein: CASSHRGTGYEQYF

V gene: TRBV18
clone size: few
J gene: TRBJ2-7
D gene: TRBD2
CDR3 DNA: TGTGCCAGCTCACAACTAGCGGGGGAATACGAGCAGTACTTC
CDR3 protein: CASSQLAGEYEQYF

V gene: TRBV19
clone size: NA
J gene: TRBJ2-1
D gene: TRBD1
CDR3 DNA: TGTGCCAGTACCTCCGGGACAGCGAATGTCAATGAGCAGTTCTTC
CDR3 protein: CASTSGTANVNEQFF

V gene: TRBV30
clone size: NA
J gene: TRBJ1-1
D gene: TRBD1
CDR3 DNA: TGTGCCTGGAGTAGGGACAGGGCGAACACTGAAGCTTTCTTT
CDR3 protein: CAWSRDRANTEAFF

V gene: TRBV7-9
clone size: NA
J gene: TRBJ2-3
D gene: TRBD2
CDR3 DNA: TGTGCCAGCAGCTTAGCTACTAGCGAGCTCACAGATACGCAGTATTTT
CDR3 protein: CASSLATSELTDTQYF

V gene: TRBV6-6
clone size: NA
J gene: TRBJ2-7
D gene: TRBD2
CDR3 DNA: TGTGCCAGCAGCTATATCAGCGGGGGGAACGAGCAGTACTTC
CDR3 protein: CASSYISGGNEQYF

V gene: TRBV4-3
clone size: NA
J gene: TRBJ2-7
D gene: NA
CDR3 DNA: TGCGCCAGCAGCCAAGCCGGGGCCTACGAGCAGTACTTC
CDR3 protein: CASSQAGAYEQYF

V gene: TRBV4-3
clone size: NA
J gene: TRBJ1-2
D gene: NA
CDR3 DNA: TGCGCCAGCAGCCAAGGTCCACTTGCACCCTATGGCTACACCTTC
CDR3 protein: CASSQGPLAPYGYTF

V gene: TRBV7-9
clone size: NA
J gene: TRBJ2-7
D gene: TRBD1
CDR3 DNA: TGTGCCAGCAGCCGACCGGGACAGGGGTCCATCTACGAGCAGTACTTC
CDR3 protein: CASSRPGQGSIYEQYF

V gene: TRBV6-1
clone size: NA
J gene: TRBJ1-4
D gene: NA
CDR3 DNA: TGTGCCAGCAGTGAAGCCTGGGAAGGGGTAACTAATGAAAAACTGTTTTTT
CDR3 protein: CASSEAWEGVTNEKLFF

V gene: TRBV11-2
clone size: NA
J gene: TRBJ2-3
D gene: TRBD2
CDR3 DNA: TGTGCCAGCAGCTTTGAGCGGGGCGACACAGATACGCAGTATTTT
CDR3 protein: CASSFERGDTDTQYF

V gene: TRBV29-1
clone size: NA
J gene: TRBJ1-1
D gene: NA
CDR3 DNA: TGCAGCGTTGGCTCGGCGGGAGGTGAAGCTTTCTTT
CDR3 protein: CSVGSAGGEAFF

V gene: TRBV7-2
clone size: NA
J gene: TRBJ2-2
D gene: NA
CDR3 DNA: TGTGCCAGCAGCTCGTACACCGGGGAGCTGTTTTTT
CDR3 protein: CASSSYTGELFF

V gene: TRBV4-3
clone size: NA
J gene: TRBJ1-1
D gene: NA
CDR3 DNA: TGCGCCAGCAGCCGAACACTCAGGGTGGACACTGAAGCTTTCTTT
CDR3 protein: CASSRTLRVDTEAFF

V gene: TRBV2
clone size: once
J gene: TRBJ2-1
D gene: TRBD2
CDR3 DNA: TGTGCCAGCAGTGGCAAGACAGGGAGCGGACTAGCGAGCTCCTACAATGAGCAGTTCTTC
CDR3 protein: CASSGKTGSGLASSYNEQFF

V gene: TRBV11-2
clone size: NA
J gene: TRBJ2-2
D gene: TRBD2
CDR3 DNA: TGTGCCAGCAGCTTATCCAGCGGGGGGGCCGGCACCGGGGAGCTGTTTTTT
CDR3 protein: CASSLSSGGAGTGELFF

V gene: TRBV6-1
clone size: once
J gene: TRBJ2-2
D gene: TRBD1
CDR3 DNA: TGTGCCAGCAGTGACGAAAGTCACAGGGGAGGGGAGCTGTTTTTT
CDR3 protein: CASSDESHRGGELFF

V gene: TRBV10-3
clone size: NA
J gene: TRBJ2-1
D gene: TRBD2
CDR3 DNA: TGTGCCATCAGTGAGTTAGCGGGGGTATACTACAATGAGCAGTTCTTC
CDR3 protein: CAISELAGVYYNEQFF

V gene: TRBV18
clone size: NA
J gene: TRBJ1-2
D gene: NA
CDR3 DNA: TGTGCCAGCTCACCCGTGGAGACTAACTATGGCTACACCTTC
CDR3 protein: CASSPVETNYGYTF

V gene: TRBV13
clone size: NA
J gene: TRBJ2-1
D gene: NA
CDR3 DNA: TGTGCCAGCAGCTCCCCCCAGTGGACACCGAAATGGGGCAATGAGCAGTTCTTC
CDR3 protein: CASSSPQWTPKWGNEQFF

V gene: TRBV30
clone size: NA
J gene: TRBJ2-7
D gene: NA
CDR3 DNA: TGTGCCTGGTGCAAAAAGCAGGGCTACGAGCAGTACTTC
CDR3 protein: CAWCKKQGYEQYF

V gene: TRBV27
clone size: few
J gene: TRBJ2-1
D gene: NA
CDR3 DNA: TGTGCCAGCAGCTGGCTGGGGCCATACAATGAGCAGTTCTTC
CDR3 protein: CASSWLGPYNEQFF